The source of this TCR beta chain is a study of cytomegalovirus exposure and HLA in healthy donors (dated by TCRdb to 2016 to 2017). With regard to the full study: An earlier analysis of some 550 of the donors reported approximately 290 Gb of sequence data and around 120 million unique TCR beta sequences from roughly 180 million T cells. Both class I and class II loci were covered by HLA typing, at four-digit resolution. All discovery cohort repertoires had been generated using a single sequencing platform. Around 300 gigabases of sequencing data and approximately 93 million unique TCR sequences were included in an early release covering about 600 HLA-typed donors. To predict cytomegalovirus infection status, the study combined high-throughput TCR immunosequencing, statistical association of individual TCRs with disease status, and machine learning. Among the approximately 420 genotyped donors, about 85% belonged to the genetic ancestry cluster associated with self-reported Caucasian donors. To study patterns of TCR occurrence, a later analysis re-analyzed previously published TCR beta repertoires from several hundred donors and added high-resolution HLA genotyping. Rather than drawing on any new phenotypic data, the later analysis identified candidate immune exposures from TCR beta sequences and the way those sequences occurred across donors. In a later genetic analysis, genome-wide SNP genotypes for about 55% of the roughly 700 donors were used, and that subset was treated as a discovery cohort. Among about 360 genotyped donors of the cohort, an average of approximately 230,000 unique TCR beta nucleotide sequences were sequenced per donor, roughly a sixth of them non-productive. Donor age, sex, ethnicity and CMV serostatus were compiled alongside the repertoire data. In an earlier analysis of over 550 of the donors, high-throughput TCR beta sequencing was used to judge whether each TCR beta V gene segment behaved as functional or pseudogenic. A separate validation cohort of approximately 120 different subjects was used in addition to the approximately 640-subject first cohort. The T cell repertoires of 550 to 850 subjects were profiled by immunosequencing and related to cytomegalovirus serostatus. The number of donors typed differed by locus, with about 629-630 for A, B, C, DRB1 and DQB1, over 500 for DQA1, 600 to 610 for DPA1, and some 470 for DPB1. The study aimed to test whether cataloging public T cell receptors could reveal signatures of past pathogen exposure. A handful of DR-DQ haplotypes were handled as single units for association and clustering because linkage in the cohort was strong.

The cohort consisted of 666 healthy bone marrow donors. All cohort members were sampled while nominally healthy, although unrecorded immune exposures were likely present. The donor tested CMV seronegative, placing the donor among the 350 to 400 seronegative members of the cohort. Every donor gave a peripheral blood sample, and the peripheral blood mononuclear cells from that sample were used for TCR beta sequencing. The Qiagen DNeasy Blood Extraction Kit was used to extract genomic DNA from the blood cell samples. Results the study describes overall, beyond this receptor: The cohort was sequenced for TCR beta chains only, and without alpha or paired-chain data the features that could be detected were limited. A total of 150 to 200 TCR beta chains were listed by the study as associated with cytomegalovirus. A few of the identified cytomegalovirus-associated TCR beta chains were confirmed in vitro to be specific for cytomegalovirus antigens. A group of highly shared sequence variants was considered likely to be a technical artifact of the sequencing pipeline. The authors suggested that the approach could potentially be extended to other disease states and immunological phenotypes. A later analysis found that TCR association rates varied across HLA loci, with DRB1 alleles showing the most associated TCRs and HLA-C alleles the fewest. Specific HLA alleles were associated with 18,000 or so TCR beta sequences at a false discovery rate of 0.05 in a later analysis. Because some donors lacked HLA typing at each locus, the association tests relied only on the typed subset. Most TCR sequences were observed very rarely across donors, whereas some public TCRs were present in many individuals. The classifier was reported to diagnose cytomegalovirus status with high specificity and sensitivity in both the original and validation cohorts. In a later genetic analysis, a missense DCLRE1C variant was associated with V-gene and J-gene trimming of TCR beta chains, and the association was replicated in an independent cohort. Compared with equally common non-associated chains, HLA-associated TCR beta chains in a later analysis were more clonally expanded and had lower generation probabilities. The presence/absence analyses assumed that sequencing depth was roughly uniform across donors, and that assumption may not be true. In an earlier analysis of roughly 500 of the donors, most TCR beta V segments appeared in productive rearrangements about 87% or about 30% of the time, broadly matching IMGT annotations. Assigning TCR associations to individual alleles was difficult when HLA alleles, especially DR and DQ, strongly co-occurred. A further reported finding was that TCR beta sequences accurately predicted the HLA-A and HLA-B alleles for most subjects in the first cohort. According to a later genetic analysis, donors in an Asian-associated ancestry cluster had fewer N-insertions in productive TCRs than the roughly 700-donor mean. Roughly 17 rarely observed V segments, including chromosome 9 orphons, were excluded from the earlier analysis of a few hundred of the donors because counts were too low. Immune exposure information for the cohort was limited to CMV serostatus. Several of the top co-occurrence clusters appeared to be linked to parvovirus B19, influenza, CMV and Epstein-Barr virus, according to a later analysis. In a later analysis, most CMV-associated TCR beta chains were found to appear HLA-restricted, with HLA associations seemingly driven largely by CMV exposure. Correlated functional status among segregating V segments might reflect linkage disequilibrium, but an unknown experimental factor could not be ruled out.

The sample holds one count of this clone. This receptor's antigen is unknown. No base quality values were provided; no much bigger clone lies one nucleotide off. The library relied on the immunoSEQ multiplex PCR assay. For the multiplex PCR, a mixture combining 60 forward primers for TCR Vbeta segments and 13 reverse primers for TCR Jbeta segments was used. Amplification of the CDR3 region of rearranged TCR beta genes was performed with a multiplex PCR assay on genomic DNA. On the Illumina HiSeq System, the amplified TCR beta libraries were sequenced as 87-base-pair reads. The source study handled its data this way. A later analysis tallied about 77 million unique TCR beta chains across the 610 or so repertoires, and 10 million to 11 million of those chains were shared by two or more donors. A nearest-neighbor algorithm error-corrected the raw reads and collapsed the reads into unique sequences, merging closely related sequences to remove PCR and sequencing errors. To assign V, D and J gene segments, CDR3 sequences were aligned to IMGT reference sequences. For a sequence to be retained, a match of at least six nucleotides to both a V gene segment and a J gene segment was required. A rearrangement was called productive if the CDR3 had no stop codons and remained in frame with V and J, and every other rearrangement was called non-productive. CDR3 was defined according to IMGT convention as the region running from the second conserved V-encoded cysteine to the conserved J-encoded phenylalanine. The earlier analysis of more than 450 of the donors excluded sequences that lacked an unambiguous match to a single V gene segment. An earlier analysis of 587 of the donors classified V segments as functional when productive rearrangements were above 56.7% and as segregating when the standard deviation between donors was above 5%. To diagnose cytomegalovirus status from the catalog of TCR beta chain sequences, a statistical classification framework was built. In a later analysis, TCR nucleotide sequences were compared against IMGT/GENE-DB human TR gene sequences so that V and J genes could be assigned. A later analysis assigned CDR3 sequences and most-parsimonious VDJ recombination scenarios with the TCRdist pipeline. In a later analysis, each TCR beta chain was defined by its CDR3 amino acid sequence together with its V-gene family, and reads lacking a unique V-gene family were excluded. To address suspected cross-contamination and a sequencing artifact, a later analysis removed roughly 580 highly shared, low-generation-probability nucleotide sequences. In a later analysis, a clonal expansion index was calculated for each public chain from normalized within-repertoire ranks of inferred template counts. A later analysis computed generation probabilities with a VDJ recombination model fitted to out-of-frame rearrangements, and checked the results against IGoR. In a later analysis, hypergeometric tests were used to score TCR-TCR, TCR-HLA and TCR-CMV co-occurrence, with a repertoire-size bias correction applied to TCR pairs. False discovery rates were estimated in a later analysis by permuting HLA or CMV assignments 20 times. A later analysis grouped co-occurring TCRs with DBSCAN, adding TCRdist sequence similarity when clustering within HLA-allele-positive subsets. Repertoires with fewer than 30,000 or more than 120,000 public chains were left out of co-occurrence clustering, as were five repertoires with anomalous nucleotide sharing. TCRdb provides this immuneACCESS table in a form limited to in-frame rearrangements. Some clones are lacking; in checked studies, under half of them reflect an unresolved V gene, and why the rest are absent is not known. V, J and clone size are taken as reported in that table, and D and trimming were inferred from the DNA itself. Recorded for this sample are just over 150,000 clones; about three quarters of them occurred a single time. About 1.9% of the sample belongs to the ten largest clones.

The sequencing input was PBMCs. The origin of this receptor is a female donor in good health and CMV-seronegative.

CDR3 reads: CASSLARDTIYF. The sequenced DNA: TGTGCCAGCAGCTTAGCGCGAGACACCATATATTTT. The chain uses TRBV7-2 and TRBJ1-3; the D gene remains uncertain. The CDR3 measures 12 amino acids from cysteine to phenylalanine. Left in the record is the CDR3 DNA by itself, 36 bases read in frame from the first base. According to the germline V gene, CDR1 reads SGHTA and CDR2 reads FQGNSA. V is cut by 0 bases and J by 8 bases, and the space between the germline ends is 5 bases.